The next 18 T cell receptor beta chains were all read from a single sample in a study of T cell changes during pregnancy in multiple sclerosis. Measured with immunoSEQ multiplex PCR; TCRdb has only the in-frame clones, and not every one. The sample lists tens of thousands of clones, around nine tenths occurring once. Specimen: CD8+ T cells from peripheral blood mononuclear cells, collected in the first trimester of pregnancy. The receptors here all came from a female donor with multiple sclerosis, enrolled in a pregnancy study.

This clone was observed a single time. The genes are TRBV7-9 and TRBJ2-5; D call uncertain. This CDR3 is 13 amino acids long. Trimming stripped 8 bases from V and 1 base from J, with 11 bases between. Germline V gene lookup returns CDR1 SEHNR and CDR2 FQNEAQ (reference sequence). CDR3 nucleotide sequence: TGTGCCAGCGCCAGCGATATCCAAGAGACCCAGTACTTC. Residues: CASASDIQETQYF. The variable domain in full, completed from reference TRBV7-9 and TRBJ2-5, reads DTGVSQNPRHKITKRGQNVTFRCDPISEHNRLYWYRQTLGQGPEFLTYFQNEAQLEKSRLLSDRFSAERPKGSFSTLEIQRTEQGDSAMYLCASASDIQETQYFGPGTRLLVL.

The chain carries TRBV7-2 and TRBJ2-3; 9 bases are a match to TRBD2. The germline V gene has CDR1 SGHTA and CDR2 FQGNSA. With 3 bases clipped from V and 6 bases from J, the junction kept 7 bases outside the gene matches. The CDR3 has 15 residues. CDR3 protein: CASSFIAGGGDTQYF. CDR3 sequence (DNA): TGTGCCAGCAGCTTTATCGCGGGGGGGGGTGATACGCAGTATTTT.

The DNA for the CDR3 is TGTGCCAGCAGCCCCCGGCCCCAGCATTTT. Translated: CASSPRPQHF. The chain uses TRBV5-8 and TRBJ1-5, with D unresolved. The V gene's germline CDR1 is SGHTS and CDR2 YDEGEE. V lost 4 bases to trimming and J lost 9 bases, with 5 bases between them. The CDR3 spans 10 residues.

The CDR3 DNA reads TGCGCCAGCAGCCACCCGGGACAGCTTAACTATGGCTACACCTTC. It yields the protein CASSHPGQLNYGYTF. The chain recombines TRBV4-3 with TRBJ1-2; TRBD1 matches 7 bases. The V segment lost 3 bases and the J segment 1 base; nucleotides outside the gene matches: 5. The CDR3 is 15 amino acids. CDR1 LGHNA and CDR2 YSLEER come from the germline V gene.

CDR3 in amino acids: CASSSRTGGWKDTEAFF. DNA for the CDR3: TGTGCCAGCAGCTCCCGGACAGGGGGCTGGAAGGACACTGAAGCTTTCTTT. The chain combines TRBV11-2 with TRBJ1-1, with TRBD1 identical over 11 bases. This CDR3 has 17 residues. J gave up 3 bases and V 4 bases, and 10 bases lay outside the gene matches. Germline V gene sequence: CDR1 SGHAT, CDR2 FQNNGV.

This clone is a singleton in its sample. The chain links TRBV15 to TRBJ1-4; a possible D gene is TRBD1 (5 bases). V shed 2 bases and J shed 6 bases, with 13 bases lying between them. CDR3 length equals 15 residues. The germline V gene has CDR1 LNHNV and CDR2 YYDKDF (reference sequence). CDR3 in DNA: TGTGCCACCAGCAGAACAGGCATAGGGGATGAAAAACTGTTTTTT. This codes for CATSRTGIGDEKLFF.

The chain employs TRBV6-5 and TRBJ2-5; 9 bases map to TRBD1. The V gene's germline CDR1 is MNHEY and CDR2 SVGAGI. Losses at the gene ends were 2 bases for V and 1 base for J; bases not matched to a gene: 2. The CDR3 sequence is 15 residues long. CDR3 in amino acids: CASSYGTGPQETQYF. The CDR3 DNA sequence: TGTGCCAGCAGTTACGGGACAGGGCCCCAAGAGACCCAGTACTTC.

This chain uses TRBV7-2 with TRBJ1-3, with TRBD1 identical over 9 bases. The junction had 14 bases not matched to a gene; V was cut back by 5 bases and J by 0 bases. The CDR3 is 19 amino acids. Germline CDR1 is SGHTA and CDR2 is FQGNSA. The DNA for the CDR3 is TGTGCCAGCAGCCCAAGGACAGGGGTGGAACTACTCTCTGGAAACACCATATATTTT. Its protein is CASSPRTGVELLSGNTIYF.

This clone was observed a handful of times. The rearrangement uses TRBV6-5 and TRBJ2-7; weak D call: TRBD1 (6 bases). The CDR3 is made up of 15 amino acids. Per the germline V gene, CDR1 is MNHEY and CDR2 is SVGAGI. The V and J ends lost 5 bases and 4 bases respectively, with 18 bases between them. CDR3 loop: CASSPVTGTGYEQYF. As DNA, the CDR3 is TGTGCCAGCAGTCCGGTCACAGGGACGGGTTACGAGCAGTACTTC.

This clone was found once. J is TRBJ1-1 and V is TRBV19, with 7 positions matching TRBD1. V lost 3 bases, J lost 1 base, and 5 bases stayed unmatched. Per germline, CDR1 LNHDA and CDR2 SQIVND (reference sequence). The CDR3 consists of 15 residues. For the CDR3, the DNA is TGTGCCAGTAGTATCTGGACAGGCACGAACACTGAAGCTTTCTTT. This gives the protein CASSIWTGTNTEAFF.

The rearrangement links TRBV4-2 to TRBJ2-3; 9 nucleotides match TRBD2. The CDR3 contains 17 residues. Unmatched junction bases numbered 8, after V lost 0 bases and J lost 4 bases. Per the germline V gene, CDR1 is LGHNA and CDR2 is YNFKEQ. CDR3 nucleotide sequence: TGTGCCAGCAGCCAAGAACCCCTAGCGGGAAGGTCAGATACGCAGTATTTT. This codes for CASSQEPLAGRSDTQYF.

This clone was seen a single time. The chain carries TRBV28 and TRBJ2-7; the match to TRBD1 covers 9 bases. Germline-derived CDR1 and CDR2 are MDHEN and SYDVKM. The CDR3 sequence is 18 residues long. Germline trimming cut 3 bases from V and 7 bases from J; bases unmatched to any gene: 19. The CDR3 nucleotides are TGTGCCAGCAGTTTTCGGACAGGGGAAGCTTATAAGCCCTTTGAGCAGTACTTC. It encodes CASSFRTGEAYKPFEQYF.

V usage is TRBV5-8 and J usage is TRBJ1-2; no definite D call. CDR3 length equals 14 residues. Per germline, CDR1 SGHTS and CDR2 YDEGEE. Trimming pared 0 bases from V and 4 bases from J, leaving 10 bases between. This CDR3 is CASSLVYPPYGYTF. Written as DNA, the CDR3 is TGTGCCAGCAGCTTGGTTTATCCCCCCTATGGCTACACCTTC.

This clone was counted a single time. The rearrangement joins TRBV4-1 to TRBJ2-3, with 8 positions matching TRBD1. This CDR3 is built from 15 residues. Germline assignment: CDR1 MGHRA and CDR2 YSYEKL. With 4 bases clipped from V and 2 bases from J, the junction kept 5 bases outside the gene matches. The CDR3 DNA reads TGCGCCAGCAGCCTAACGGACAGGGACACAGATACGCAGTATTTT. Amino acid sequence: CASSLTDRDTDTQYF.

The CDR3 DNA sequence: TGTGCCAGTAGTGACTACTATTATAGCAATCAGCCCCAGCATTTT. Protein sequence: CASSDYYYSNQPQHF. The rearrangement joins TRBV19 to TRBJ1-5, with no clear D. Germline loops: CDR1 LNHDA, CDR2 SQIVND (reference sequence). V dropped 5 bases and J dropped 0 bases, with 11 bases sitting between them. The CDR3 loop spans 15 amino acids.

This clone was seen only a few times. The chain recombines TRBV6-1 with TRBJ2-6, with D hard to call. The CDR3 totals 15 residues. CDR1 and CDR2 from the germline V gene are MNHNS and SASEGT. The ends were cut back, 0 bases at V and 0 bases at J, with 3 bases in the middle. CDR3 coding DNA: TGTGCCAGCAGTGAAGCTAGCTCTGGGGCCAACGTCCTGACTTTC. As protein: CASSEASSGANVLTF.

Written as DNA, the CDR3 is TGTGCCAGCAGTTTACTACAGGGCACAGATACGCAGTATTTT. This gives the protein CASSLLQGTDTQYF. The rearrangement joins TRBV28 to TRBJ2-3, with D maybe TRBD1 (5 bases). Germline V gene data show CDR1 as MDHEN and CDR2 as SYDVKM. The CDR3 length is 14 residues. Trimming cost V 2 bases and J 1 base, with 7 bases left between them.

The chain joins TRBV19 to TRBJ1-1, with TRBD1 matching over 7 bases. This CDR3 comprises 15 residues. The germline V gene has CDR1 LNHDA and CDR2 SQIVND (reference sequence). J gave up 3 bases and V 6 bases, and 10 bases lay outside the gene matches. CDR3 in amino acids: CASRRPGQIHTEAFF. The CDR3, as DNA: TGTGCCAGTAGACGACCGGGACAGATACACACTGAAGCTTTCTTT.